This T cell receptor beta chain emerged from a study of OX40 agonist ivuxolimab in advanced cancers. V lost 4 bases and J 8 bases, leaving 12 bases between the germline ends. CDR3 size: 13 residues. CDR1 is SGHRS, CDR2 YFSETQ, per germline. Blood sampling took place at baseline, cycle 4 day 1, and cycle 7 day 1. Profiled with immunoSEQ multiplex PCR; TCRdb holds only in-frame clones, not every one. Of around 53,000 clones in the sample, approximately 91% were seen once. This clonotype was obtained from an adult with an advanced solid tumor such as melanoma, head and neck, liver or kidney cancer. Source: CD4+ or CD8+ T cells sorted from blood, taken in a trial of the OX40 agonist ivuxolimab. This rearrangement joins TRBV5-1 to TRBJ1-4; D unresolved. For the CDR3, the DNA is TGCGCCAGCAGCGGAGGCCCAGGCGAAAAACTGTTTTTT. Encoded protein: CASSGGPGEKLFF.